Listed below are T cell receptor beta chains from one sample, sequenced in a study of memory CD4+ T cells and cytomegalovirus serostatus. Profiling relied on immunoSEQ multiplex PCR, and the TCRdb table lists in-frame clones only, not all of them. The repertoire has tens of thousands of clones, about 79% of them found once; the top ten carry approximately 1%. The material sequenced was memory CD4+ T cells from blood. The source is an adult in good health and CMV-seronegative. CDR3s include the opening cysteine and the closing phenylalanine or tryptophan. The D gene is left open where the match is weak. Some rows mark clone size as missing; the rest say once, few, many or name a class of expanded clone.

TRBV30	TRBJ1-6	TRBD1	-	CAWSRDSNNSPLHF	TGTGCCTGGAGCCGGGACAGCAATAATTCACCCCTCCACTTT
TRBV7-2	TRBJ2-7	TRBD2	-	CASSLVAGGPSEQYF	TGTGCCAGCAGCTTAGTGGCGGGAGGGCCCTCCGAGCAGTACTTC
TRBV12-5	TRBJ1-5	-	-	CASGLTTGSSSNQPQHF	TGTGCTAGTGGTTTGACCACAGGGTCTTCTAGCAATCAGCCCCAGCATTTT
TRBV10-1	TRBJ2-1	TRBD2	few	CASSEGLATGEQFF	TGCGCCAGCAGTGAGGGACTAGCAACGGGTGAGCAGTTCTTC
TRBV12-5	TRBJ2-2	TRBD1	-	CASGSIMGQGANGELFF	TGTGCTAGTGGTTCCATAATGGGGCAGGGGGCTAACGGGGAGCTGTTTTTT
TRBV6-5	TRBJ1-2	-	-	CASSQTGTLVF	TGTGCCAGCAGTCAAACCGGGACACTTGTCTTC
TRBV9	TRBJ1-3	-	-	CASDHGGGGRFSGNTIYF	TGTGCCAGCGACCATGGGGGAGGGGGTAGGTTCTCTGGAAACACCATATATTTT
TRBV2	TRBJ1-6	-	few	CASRDLSNSPLHF	TGTGCCAGCAGAGACCTGAGCAATTCACCCCTCCACTTT
TRBV6-5	TRBJ1-1	-	-	CASPGESQAFF	TGTGCCAGCCCGGGTGAGAGCCAAGCTTTCTTT
TRBV6-5	TRBJ2-5	-	-	CASSHRSAGETQYF	TGTGCCAGCAGTCACAGGTCCGCTGGGGAGACCCAGTACTTC
TRBV28	TRBJ1-2	TRBD1	few	CASRTQGAVDYGYTF	TGTGCCAGCAGAACTCAGGGGGCGGTGGACTATGGCTACACCTTC
TRBV30	TRBJ2-3	TRBD1	-	CAWSRQGENTQYF	TGTGCCTGGAGTAGACAGGGGGAGAATACGCAGTATTTT